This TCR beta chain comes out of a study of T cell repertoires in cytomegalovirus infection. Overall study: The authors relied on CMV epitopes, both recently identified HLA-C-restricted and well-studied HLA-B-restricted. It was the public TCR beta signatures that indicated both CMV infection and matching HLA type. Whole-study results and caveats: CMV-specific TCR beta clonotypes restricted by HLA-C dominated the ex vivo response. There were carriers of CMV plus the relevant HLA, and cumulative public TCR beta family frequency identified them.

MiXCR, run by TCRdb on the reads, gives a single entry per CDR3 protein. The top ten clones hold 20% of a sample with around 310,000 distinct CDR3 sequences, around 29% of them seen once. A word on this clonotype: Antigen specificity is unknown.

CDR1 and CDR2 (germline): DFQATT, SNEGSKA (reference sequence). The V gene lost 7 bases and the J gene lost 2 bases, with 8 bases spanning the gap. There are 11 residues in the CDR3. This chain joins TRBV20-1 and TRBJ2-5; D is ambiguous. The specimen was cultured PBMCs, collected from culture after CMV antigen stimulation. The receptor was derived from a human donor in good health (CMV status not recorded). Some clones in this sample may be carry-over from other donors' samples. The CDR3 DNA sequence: TGCAGTGTGGGCTTGCAAGAGACCCAGTACTTC. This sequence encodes CSVGLQETQYF.